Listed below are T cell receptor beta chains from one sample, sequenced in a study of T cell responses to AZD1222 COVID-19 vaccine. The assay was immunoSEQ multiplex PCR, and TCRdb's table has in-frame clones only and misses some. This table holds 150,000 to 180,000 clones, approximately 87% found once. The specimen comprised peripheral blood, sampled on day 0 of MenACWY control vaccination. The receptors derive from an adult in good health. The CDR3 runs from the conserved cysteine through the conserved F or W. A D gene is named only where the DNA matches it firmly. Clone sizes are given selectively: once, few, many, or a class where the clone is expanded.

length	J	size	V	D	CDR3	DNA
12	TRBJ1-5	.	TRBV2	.	CASQGVNQPQHF	TGTGCCAGCCAAGGGGTTAATCAGCCCCAGCATTTT
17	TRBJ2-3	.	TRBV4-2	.	CASSQGYGAGWADTQYF	TGTGCCAGCAGCCAGGGGTATGGGGCAGGCTGGGCAGATACGCAGTATTTT
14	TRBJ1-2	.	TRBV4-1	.	CASSQEAGDYGYTF	TGCGCCAGCAGCCAAGAGGCAGGGGACTATGGCTACACCTTC
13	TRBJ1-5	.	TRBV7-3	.	CASSRGGGQPQHF	TGTGCCAGCAGCAGAGGAGGCGGCCAGCCCCAGCATTTT
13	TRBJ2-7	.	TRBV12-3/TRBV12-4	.	CASSLGGLYEQYF	TGTGCCAGCAGTTTAGGCGGCCTCTACGAGCAGTACTTC
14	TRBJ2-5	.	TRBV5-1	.	CASSLGGPGETQYF	TGCGCCAGCAGCTTGGGGGGGCCAGGAGAGACCCAGTACTTC
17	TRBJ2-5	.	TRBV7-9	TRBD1	CASSSFTGTDYQETQYF	TGTGCCAGCAGCTCGTTCACCGGGACAGACTATCAAGAGACCCAGTACTTC
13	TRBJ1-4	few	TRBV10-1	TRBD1	CASSRGPLEKLFF	TGCGCCAGCAGCAGGGGGCCGTTGGAAAAACTGTTTTTT
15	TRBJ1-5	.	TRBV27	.	CAAPVDIASNQPQHF	TGTGCCGCTCCCGTGGACATAGCTAGCAATCAGCCCCAGCATTTT
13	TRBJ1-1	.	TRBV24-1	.	CATSDGVQFEAFF	TGTGCCACCAGTGACGGTGTCCAGTTTGAAGCTTTCTTT
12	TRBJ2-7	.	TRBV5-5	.	CASSLERGEQYF	TGTGCCAGCAGCTTGGAGAGGGGCGAGCAGTACTTC
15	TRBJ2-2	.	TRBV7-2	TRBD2	CASSLRGGNTGELFF	TGTGCCAGCAGTTTACGGGGGGGCAACACCGGGGAGCTGTTTTTT
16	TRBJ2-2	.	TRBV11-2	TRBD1	CASSLGQGASSGELFF	TGTGCCAGCAGCTTAGGGCAGGGGGCGTCGTCCGGGGAGCTGTTTTTT
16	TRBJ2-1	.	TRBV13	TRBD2	CASSPLGTSGYNEQFF	TGTGCCAGCAGCCCACTCGGGACTAGCGGATACAATGAGCAGTTCTTC
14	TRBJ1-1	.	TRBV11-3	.	CASSSRGTNTEAFF	TGTGCCAGCAGCTCCAGGGGCACGAACACTGAAGCTTTCTTT
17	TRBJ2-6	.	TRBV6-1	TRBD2	CASSGGLAGDGANVLTF	TGTGCCAGCAGTGGGGGACTAGCGGGAGATGGGGCCAACGTCCTGACTTTC
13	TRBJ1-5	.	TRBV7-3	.	CASSLIPNQPQHF	TGTGCCAGCAGCTTAATACCGAATCAGCCCCAGCATTTT
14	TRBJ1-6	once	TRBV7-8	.	CASSLDIGSLPLHF	TGTGCCAGCAGCTTAGACATCGGGAGTTTACCCCTCCACTTT
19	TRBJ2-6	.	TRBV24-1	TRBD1	CATSGPGTGIPSGANVLTF	TGTGCCACCAGTGGACCGGGGACAGGGATCCCCTCTGGGGCCAACGTCCTGACTTTC
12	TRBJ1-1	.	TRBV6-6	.	CASSYGGTEAFF	TGTGCCAGCAGTTACGGAGGCACTGAAGCTTTCTTT
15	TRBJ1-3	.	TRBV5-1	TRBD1	CASSIGQASGNTIYF	TGCGCCAGCAGCATTGGACAGGCGTCAGGAAACACCATATATTTT
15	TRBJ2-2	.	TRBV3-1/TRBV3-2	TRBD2	CASSQSLAGLMELFF	TGTGCCAGCAGCCAAAGCCTAGCGGGGTTGATGGAGCTGTTTTTT
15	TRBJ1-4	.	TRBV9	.	CASSTSTGSNEKLFF	TGTGCCAGCAGCACATCGACAGGCTCTAATGAAAAACTGTTTTTT
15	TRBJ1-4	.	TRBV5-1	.	CASSLSRGGNEKLFF	TGCGCCAGCAGCTTGTCTCGGGGTGGTAATGAAAAACTGTTTTTT
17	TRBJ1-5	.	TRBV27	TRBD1	CASSLGDRVNSNQPQHF	TGTGCCAGCAGTTTAGGGGACAGGGTAAATAGCAATCAGCCCCAGCATTTT
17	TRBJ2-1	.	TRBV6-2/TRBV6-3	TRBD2	CASSLPGLAGYYNEQFF	TGTGCCAGCAGCTTACCGGGACTAGCGGGGTACTACAATGAGCAGTTCTTC
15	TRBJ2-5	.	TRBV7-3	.	CASSPGIWLRETQYF	TGTGCCAGCAGCCCCGGGATATGGCTGAGGGAGACCCAGTACTTC
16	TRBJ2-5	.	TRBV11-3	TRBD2	CASSSSGSGIKETQYF	TGTGCCAGCAGCTCTAGCGGGAGTGGGATTAAAGAGACCCAGTACTTC
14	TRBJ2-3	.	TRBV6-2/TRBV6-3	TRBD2	CASSSSGTVDTQYF	TGTGCCAGCAGCTCTAGCGGGACGGTAGATACGCAGTATTTT
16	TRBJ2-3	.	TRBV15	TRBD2	CATSSRKAGVVDTQYF	TGTGCCACCAGCAGCAGGAAAGCGGGGGTTGTAGATACGCAGTATTTT
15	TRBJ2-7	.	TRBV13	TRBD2	CASSSRTSGKYEQYF	TGTGCCAGCAGCTCAAGGACTAGCGGGAAGTACGAGCAGTACTTC
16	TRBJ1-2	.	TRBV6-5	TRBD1	CASSYSGTGIYYGYTF	TGTGCCAGCAGTTACTCCGGGACAGGGATTTACTATGGCTACACCTTC
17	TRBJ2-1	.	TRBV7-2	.	CASSLMAPGQAGGEQFF	TGTGCCAGCAGCCTAATGGCTCCGGGACAGGCGGGGGGTGAGCAGTTCTTC
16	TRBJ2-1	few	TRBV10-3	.	CAISARDGKGDNEQFF	TGTGCCATCAGTGCCCGGGACGGGAAGGGAGACAATGAGCAGTTCTTC
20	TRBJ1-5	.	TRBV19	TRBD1	CASSMWGARGRVNSNQPQHF	TGTGCCAGTAGTATGTGGGGTGCGAGGGGGCGAGTTAATAGCAATCAGCCCCAGCATTTT
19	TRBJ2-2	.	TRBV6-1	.	CASSALTRQTQGNTGELFF	TGTGCCAGCAGTGCCCTTACCCGACAGACGCAAGGGAACACCGGGGAGCTGTTTTTT
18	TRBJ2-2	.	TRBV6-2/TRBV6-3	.	CASSYSSRDAWRTGELFF	TGTGCCAGCAGTTATAGCTCCCGGGACGCCTGGAGAACCGGGGAGCTGTTTTTT
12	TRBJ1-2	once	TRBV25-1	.	CASEGANYGYTF	TGTGCCAGCGAAGGGGCTAACTATGGCTACACCTTC
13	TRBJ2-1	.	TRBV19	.	CASRPGPYNEQFF	TGTGCCAGTAGGCCGGGACCATACAATGAGCAGTTCTTC
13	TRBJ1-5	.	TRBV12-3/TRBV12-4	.	CASSLDRNQPQHF	TGTGCCAGCAGCTTAGACAGGAATCAGCCCCAGCATTTT
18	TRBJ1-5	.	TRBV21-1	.	CASRGSDRGEYGNQPQHF	TGTGCCAGCAGGGGTTCAGACAGGGGGGAGTATGGCAATCAGCCCCAGCATTTT
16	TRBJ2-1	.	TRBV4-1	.	CASSQEGGKFLREQFF	TGCGCCAGCAGCCAAGAAGGGGGGAAATTCCTCCGTGAGCAGTTCTTC
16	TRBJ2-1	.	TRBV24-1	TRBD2	CATSDPAPSGRNEQFF	TGTGCCACCAGTGATCCCGCCCCTAGCGGGAGAAATGAGCAGTTCTTC
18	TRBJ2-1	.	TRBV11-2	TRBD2	CASSPAQLAANSYNEQFF	TGTGCCAGCAGCCCAGCCCAACTAGCGGCGAACTCCTACAATGAGCAGTTCTTC
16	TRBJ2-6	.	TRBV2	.	CASTHLGAGGANVLTF	TGTGCCAGCACCCACCTGGGGGCGGGGGGGGCCAACGTCCTGACTTTC
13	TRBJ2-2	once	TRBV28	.	CASEGVSPGELFF	TGTGCCAGCGAAGGAGTTTCACCCGGGGAGCTGTTTTTT
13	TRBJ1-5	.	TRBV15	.	CATSSFSNQPQHF	TGTGCCACCAGTTCGTTTAGCAATCAGCCCCAGCATTTT
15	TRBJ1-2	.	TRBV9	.	CASSVVQGGSYGYTF	TGTGCCAGCAGCGTAGTACAGGGCGGGAGCTATGGCTACACCTTC
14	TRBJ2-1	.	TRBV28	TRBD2	CASSLAGEVVEQFF	TGTGCCAGCAGTCTAGCGGGGGAGGTTGTTGAGCAGTTCTTC
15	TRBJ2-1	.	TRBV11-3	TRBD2	CASSLGGGGANEQFF	TGTGCCAGCAGCCTTGGCGGGGGGGGCGCAAATGAGCAGTTCTTC
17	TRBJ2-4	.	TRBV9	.	CASSVNDGNLAKNIQYF	TGTGCCAGCAGCGTCAACGACGGAAATCTAGCCAAAAACATTCAGTACTTC
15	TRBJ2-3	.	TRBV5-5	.	CASSLVGAGSDTQYF	TGTGCCAGCAGCTTGGTGGGAGCTGGGTCAGATACGCAGTATTTT
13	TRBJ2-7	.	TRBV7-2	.	CASSLARRGEQYF	TGTGCCAGCAGCTTAGCACGACGGGGCGAGCAGTACTTC
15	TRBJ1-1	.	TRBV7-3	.	CASSLGGQGFTEAFF	TGTGCCAGCAGCCTAGGAGGGCAGGGGTTCACTGAAGCTTTCTTT